The 25 T cell receptor beta chains in this list originate from one sample, sequenced in a study of T cells expressing NK-cell markers. TCRdb re-called the 5' RACE reads; one entry per CDR3 protein, DNA not given. The table lists around 8,000 distinct CDR3 sequences, with 8.5% to 12% in the top ten. Sequencing was carried out using blood T cells: a sorted CD56 or NKG2C T cell subset, CD4+ or CD8+ T cells, or bulk PBMC T cells (not recorded which). These receptors all stem from a man younger than 35 in good health.

The chain is built from TRBV11-1 and TRBJ2-3; the D gene TCRdb calls, TRBD2, cannot be checked with no DNA. The CDR3 consists of 18 residues. The germline V gene encodes CDR1 SGHAT and CDR2 FQDESV (reference sequence). The CDR3 spells CASSLWPSGRVDTDTQYF.

The chain joins TRBV9 to TRBJ2-7; no DNA is available, so the TRBD2 call from TCRdb remains unchecked. CDR1 SGDLS and CDR2 YYNGEE come from the germline V gene. The CDR3 is 12 residues long. The CDR3 loop is CASSGLADEQYF.

The V call is TRBV3-1, the J call TRBJ2-7; TCRdb selects TRBD2, and the lack of DNA leaves this call unchecked. The CDR3 is 14 residues long. Germline CDR1 LGHDT, CDR2 YNNKEL (reference sequence). CDR3 protein: CASSQGTSFGEQYF.

The V and J genes are TRBV7-6 and TRBJ2-3. This CDR3 contains 13 residues. The germline V gene encodes CDR1 SGHVS and CDR2 FNYEAQ. CDR3 region: CASSSRHTDTQYF.

The chain combines TRBV6-2 or TRBV6-3 with TRBJ2-3; TCRdb calls TRBD1, which cannot be checked without DNA. The CDR3 is 15 amino acids. CDR1 MNHEY and CDR2 SVGEGT come from the germline V gene. The CDR3 protein is CASSLTGLSTDTQYF.

The chain recombines TRBV6-2 or TRBV6-3 with TRBJ2-2; as DNA is missing, the TRBD2 call by TCRdb cannot be tested. Germline-derived CDR1 and CDR2 are MNHEY and SVGEGT. The CDR3 covers 17 residues. The CDR3 spells CASSMTSGRQNTGELFF.

The rearrangement uses TRBV11-2 and TRBJ2-5. Germline V lookup: CDR1 SGHAT, CDR2 FQNNGV. CDR3 length: 11 residues. The CDR3 spells CASSLLETQYF.

V and J are TRBV5-1 and TRBJ1-2. Germline CDR1 and CDR2: SGHRS and YFSETQ. The CDR3 is made up of 13 amino acids. The CDR3 spells CASSLGQNYGYTF.

This clonotype is called medium-sized based on its frequency. The chain couples TRBV7-9 to TRBJ2-5. This CDR3 has 14 residues. Germline loops: CDR1 SEHNR, CDR2 FQNEAQ (reference sequence). The CDR3 sequence: CASSLWISVVTQYF.

By frequency, this clonotype registers medium-sized. The CDR3 protein is CASSFRPKVNTQYF. This chain joins TRBV5-6 and TRBJ2-3; TCRdb's D call of TRBD2 is untestable without DNA. The CDR3 sequence is 14 residues long. Per germline, CDR1 SGHDT and CDR2 YYEEEE.

This clonotype shows up as medium-sized by frequency. The V gene is TRBV24-1, the J gene TRBJ2-3. This CDR3 contains 15 residues. The germline gives CDR1 KGHDR, CDR2 SFDVKD. The CDR3 sequence is CATSDRTLLTDTQYF.

In terms of frequency, this clonotype is medium-sized. The CDR3 spells CASSYPRGVRHNEQFF. This sequence joins TRBV12-3 or TRBV12-4 and TRBJ2-1; lacking DNA, the TRBD1 call made by TCRdb goes unchecked. CDR3 length equals 16 residues.

The rearrangement links TRBV13 to TRBJ2-7; the D call of TRBD2 rests on TCRdb alone, since no DNA is present to check it. CDR1 is PRHDT and CDR2 is FYEKMQ in the germline V gene (reference sequence). There are 13 residues in the CDR3. The CDR3 loop reads CASREVHSYEQYF. The full variable domain, completed using reference TRBV13 and TRBJ2-7, is AAGVIQSPRHLIKEKRETATLKCYPIPRHDTVYWYQQGPGQDPQFLISFYEKMQSDKGSIPDRFSAQQFSDYHSELNMSSLELGDSALYFCASREVHSYEQYFGPGTRLTVT.

Judged by frequency, this clonotype is medium-sized. V is TRBV7-9 and J is TRBJ2-3; TCRdb gives TRBD1 as the D gene, but with no DNA this cannot be confirmed. The CDR3 sequence is 15 residues long. Per germline, CDR1 SEHNR and CDR2 FQNEAQ (reference sequence). CDR3 region: CASTQGARATDTQYF.

V and J are TRBV20-1 and TRBJ1-4. The CDR3 is 14 residues long. In germline, CDR1 is DFQATT, CDR2 SNEGSKA (reference sequence). CDR3 residues: CSARDQGRVEKLFF.

This clonotype is classed as medium-sized by frequency. V gene TRBV29-1 combines with J gene TRBJ2-1. The CDR3 sequence is 11 residues long. CDR1 is SQVTM, CDR2 ANQGSEA, per germline. The CDR3 is CSVDPYNEQFF.

The gene calls are TRBV19 and TRBJ2-1; TCRdb's D call, TRBD1, is unchecked because there is no DNA. The CDR3 length is 15 residues. Germline CDR1 reads LNHDA; CDR2 reads SQIVND (reference sequence). The CDR3 loop reads CASSRVGQGENEQFF.

V and J are TRBV5-1 and TRBJ2-5; TCRdb designates TRBD2, a call that cannot be tested without DNA. The CDR3 runs 16 residues. The germline CDR1 and CDR2 sequences are SGHRS and YFSETQ. The CDR3 sequence: CASSWARDSNQETQYF.

By frequency, this clonotype is medium-sized (0.01 to 0.1%). The chain couples TRBV5-1 to TRBJ1-1. The CDR3 spans 14 residues. Germline V CDR1 and CDR2: SGHRS, YFSETQ. The CDR3 sequence: CASSLARVNTEAFF.

V usage is TRBV6-5 and J usage is TRBJ2-6; lacking DNA, the TRBD1 call made by TCRdb goes unchecked. The germline V gene has CDR1 MNHEY and CDR2 SVGAGI. The CDR3 length is 18 residues. The CDR3 loop reads CASSYSIAGATGANVLTF.

The J gene is TRBJ2-4, the V gene TRBV6-1; TCRdb designates TRBD2, a call that cannot be tested without DNA. This CDR3 contains 11 residues. The germline CDR1 and CDR2 sequences are MNHNS and SASEGT. The CDR3 reads CASSSPRGKYF.

The chain uses TRBV25-1 and TRBJ2-6; TCRdb designates TRBD1, a call that cannot be tested without DNA. The CDR3 is made up of 16 amino acids. Germline V gene sequence: CDR1 MGHDK, CDR2 SYGVNS. CDR3 sequence reads: CASSGQFLSGANVLTF.

The rearrangement links TRBV4-1 to TRBJ1-5. This CDR3 contains 14 residues. Germline CDR1 is MGHRA and CDR2 is YSYEKL. The chain's CDR3 is CASSQDQANTPQHF.

The V call is TRBV10-3, the J call TRBJ2-1; TCRdb picks TRBD2, but there is no DNA to check that call. This CDR3 has 16 amino acids. CDR1 is ENHRY and CDR2 is SYGVKD in the germline V gene. CDR3 sequence reads: CAISEEGLAGVTEQFF.

This chain links TRBV3-1 with TRBJ1-1; TCRdb calls TRBD1, which cannot be checked without DNA. This CDR3 comprises 13 residues. The germline gives CDR1 LGHDT, CDR2 YNNKEL (reference sequence). The CDR3: CASSQGQQTEAFF.